This T cell receptor (beta chain) appears in the sequencing data of a study of T cell repertoires in cytomegalovirus infection. Overall study: TCR beta signatures that were public indicated CMV infection and matching HLA type.

Findings and limits, study-wide: Within the response measured ex vivo, HLA-C-restricted CMV-specific TCR beta clonotypes were dominant. Individuals carrying CMV plus the relevant HLA were identified by cumulative frequency of public TCR beta families.

The germline V gene has CDR1 LNHDA and CDR2 SQIVND (reference sequence). This CDR3 is built from 13 residues. Between the trimmed V and J ends, which lost 3 bases and 4 bases, there was a span of 9 bases. To note about this clonotype: What it binds is unknown.

TCRdb re-called the reads with MiXCR, one entry per CDR3 protein. The data contain over 100,000 distinct CDR3 sequences, around 30% of them singletons. This sequence was found in a human donor in good health (CMV status not recorded). Some clones in this sample may be carry-over from other donors' samples. This chain connects TRBV19 to TRBJ1-1; TRBD1 is a possible D gene (5 bases). The sequenced sample was CD8+ T cells from cultured PBMCs, obtained from culture after CMV antigen stimulation. The CDR3 reads CASSIGGITEAFF. As DNA, the CDR3 is TGTGCCAGTAGTATTGGGGGTATCACTGAAGCTTTCTTT. The full variable domain, with the rest looked up from reference TRBV19 and TRBJ1-1, is DGGITQSPKYLFRKEGQNVTLSCEQNLNHDAMYWYRQDPGQGLRLIYYSQIVNDFQKGDIAEGYSVSREKKESFPLTVTSAQKNPTAFYLCASSIGGITEAFFGQGTRLTVV.